This T cell receptor (beta chain) was documented in a study of T cells expressing NK-cell markers. Study at large: Researchers got TCR beta repertoires out of sorted CD3+CD56+NKG2C+, CD3+CD56+NKG2C- and CD3+CD56-NKG2C+ T cells. Seropositivity for HCMV was found in seven of the eight sequenced donors, with one seronegative. Study-level findings and limits: Expanded clones of NKG2C+ T cells had an unclear HCMV specificity.

In generating TCR beta cDNA, 5'RACE template switching with UMIs was used. TCRdb re-analyzed the 5' RACE reads; it lists each CDR3 protein once, without DNA. The sample includes approximately 380,000 distinct CDR3 sequences. This CDR3 is 15 amino acids long. Germline V gives CDR1 SGHAT, CDR2 FQNNGV. Details on this clonotype: Its antigen is undetermined.

Material: blood T cells: a sorted CD56 or NKG2C T cell subset, CD4+ or CD8+ T cells, or bulk PBMC T cells (not recorded which). The chain carries TRBV11-2 and TRBJ2-1; lacking DNA, the TRBD2 call made by TCRdb goes unchecked. The receptor's source is a man aged 18-70 years in good health. The CDR3 sequence is CASSLGLVPYNEQFF. Filled out from reference TRBV11-2 and TRBJ2-1, the complete variable domain reads EAGVAQSPRYKIIEKRQSVAFWCNPISGHATLYWYQQILGQGPKLLIQFQNNGVVDDSQLPKDRFSAERLKGVDSTLKIQPAKLEDSAVYLCASSLGLVPYNEQFFGPGTRLTVL.